This T cell receptor beta chain is from a study of T cell repertoires in cytomegalovirus infection. Study details: Selection of CMV epitopes for the study included recently identified HLA-C-restricted and well-studied HLA-B-restricted ones.

The study, taken as a whole, reports: In two of eight donors, the top clonotype was HLA-C-restricted CMV-specific.

The CDR3 loop spans 16 amino acids. Trimming shortened V by 4 bases and J by 1 base, and 17 bases separated the two germline ends. The germline gives CDR1 SGHAT, CDR2 FQNNGV. A remark on this clonotype: The target antigen is unknown.

TCRdb reanalysed the reads using MiXCR and keeps one entry per CDR3 protein. Here the sample spans hundreds of thousands of distinct CDR3 sequences, roughly 42% being singletons. This clonotype was obtained from a human donor in good health (CMV status not recorded). Some clones in this sample may be carry-over from other donors' samples. The specimen was cultured PBMCs, collected from culture after CMV antigen stimulation. The rearrangement links TRBV11-2 to TRBJ2-7; no clear D gene. The CDR3 protein is CASSSPPGVRSYEQYF. Written as DNA, the CDR3 is TGTGCCAGCAGCTCACCCCCCGGCGTCAGGTCCTACGAGCAGTACTTC.